Below, one T cell receptor (beta chain) is given with its context. Its target is unknown. The data were taken from a study of T cells after yellow fever vaccination. General study findings and limits: Most primary-vaccination clones recurred post-booster (around 95% CD4, around 88% CD8). Contaminating bulk clonotypes could be abundant in FACS-sorted repertoires.

CDR1 is MGHDK, CDR2 SYGVNS, per germline. Trimming pared 0 bases from V and 4 bases from J, leaving 9 bases between. The CDR3 length is 15 residues. Making TCR cDNA involved 5'RACE template switching, which added UMIs and a universal primer site. From the 5' RACE reads, TCRdb called clonotypes with MiXCR, one entry per CDR3 protein. The table has around 530,000 distinct CDR3 sequences, about a sixth seen once. The sequenced sample was PBMCs, obtained around 5 days after the first yellow fever vaccination. The receptor's source is a man aged 18 to 30 who received the YFV17D yellow fever vaccine. J is TRBJ2-2 and V is TRBV25-1, with D perhaps given as TRBD1 or TRBD2 (5 bases each). The CDR3 loop reads CASSEYSGSTGELFF. The CDR3 DNA reads as TGTGCCAGCAGTGAATATTCAGGGAGCACCGGGGAGCTGTTTTTT.